Below, one T cell receptor beta chain is given with its context. This sample was included in a study of blood T cells in healthy people across ages. Germline V lookup: CDR1 SGHNT, CDR2 YENEEA. The CDR3 sequence is 14 residues long. J lost 8 bases, V lost 3 bases, and 8 bases had no gene match. For the second PCR, which ran for about 6 to 12 cycles, a sample-barcoded 5' primer and a J-beta primer mix were used. TCRdb analysed the 5' RACE reads with MiXCR anew, one entry per CDR3 protein. Altogether nearly 800,000 distinct CDR3 sequences are present, just over 55% being singletons, with the ten largest covering about a quarter.

The material sequenced was blood. The chain employs TRBV11-3 and TRBJ1-2, with 8 bases fitting TRBD1. This TCR was recovered from a man aged 40-50 years in good health. CDR3 residues: CASSLTGAEDGYTF. The CDR3, as DNA: TGTGCCAGCAGCTTGACAGGGGCAGAGGACGGCTACACCTTC.